This TCR beta chain was documented in a study of cytomegalovirus exposure and HLA in healthy donors (dated by TCRdb to about 2017). Regarding the research as a whole: An earlier analysis of approximately 550 of the donors reported 276 Gb of sequence data and roughly 110 million unique TCR beta sequences from roughly 200 million T cells. Donor age, sex, ethnicity and CMV serostatus were compiled together with the repertoire data. To predict cytomegalovirus infection status, the study brought together high-throughput TCR immunosequencing, statistical association of individual TCRs with disease status, and machine learning. In the later analysis, no new phenotypic data were used to find candidate immune exposures; instead, reliance was placed on TCR beta sequences and their occurrence across donors. In an earlier analysis of 587 of the donors, high-throughput TCR beta sequencing was used to judge whether each TCR beta V gene segment behaved as functional or pseudogenic. Of the roughly 400 genotyped donors, around 81% fell in the genetic ancestry cluster associated with self-reported Caucasian donors. Using immunosequencing, the study profiled T cell repertoires from fewer than 700 subjects and related those repertoires to cytomegalovirus serostatus. All discovery cohort repertoires had been generated using a single sequencing platform. Across some 400 genotyped donors of the cohort, an average of approximately 220,000 unique TCR beta nucleotide sequences per donor were sequenced, and roughly 17% of those sequences were non-productive. An early release covering 500 to 750 HLA-typed donors comprised roughly 300 gigabases of sequencing data and around 85 million unique TCR sequences. Along with the roughly 710-subject first cohort, a separate validation cohort of 120 different subjects was used. HLA typing covered class I and class II loci at four-digit resolution. The study was designed to test whether signatures of past pathogen exposure could be identified by cataloging public T cell receptors. A later analysis re-examined previously published TCR beta repertoires from more than 650 donors and added high-resolution HLA genotyping to investigate patterns of TCR occurrence. Roughly five DR-DQ haplotypes were treated as single units for association and clustering because of strong linkage in the cohort. In a later genetic analysis, genome-wide SNP genotypes for about 65% of the roughly 700 donors were used, and that subset was treated as a discovery cohort. The number of typed donors differed by locus: roughly 629-640 for A, B, C, DRB1 and DQB1; 522 for DQA1; over 600 for DPA1; and around 470 for DPB1.

General findings and caveats noted by the study authors: A few of the identified cytomegalovirus-associated TCR beta chains were confirmed in vitro to be specific for cytomegalovirus antigens. The sequencing pipeline was judged likely to have produced a cluster of highly shared sequence variants as a technical artifact. The presence/absence analyses assumed that sequencing depth was roughly uniform across donors, and that assumption may not be true. Assigning TCR associations to individual alleles was difficult when HLA alleles, especially DR and DQ, strongly co-occurred. In a later analysis, some 18,000 TCR beta sequences were associated with specific HLA alleles at a false discovery rate of 0.05. According to a later analysis, parvovirus B19, influenza, CMV and Epstein-Barr virus appeared linked to several top co-occurrence clusters. In a later analysis, the rate of TCR association differed among HLA loci, with DRB1 alleles having the most associated TCRs and HLA-C alleles having the fewest. Because the 87-base-pair reads could not distinguish some IMGT-functional V segments, including TRBV6-2 and TRBV6-3, those segments were excluded. Across donors, most TCR sequences were observed very rarely, whereas some public TCRs were present in many individuals. According to a later genetic analysis, donors in an Asian-associated ancestry cluster had fewer N-insertions in productive TCRs than the roughly 700-donor mean. A total of 150 to 200 TCR beta chains were listed by the study as associated with cytomegalovirus. Because HLA typing was missing for some donors at each locus, association tests included only the typed subset. Roughly 15 rarely observed V segments, including chromosome 9 orphons, were excluded from the earlier analysis of approximately 600 of the donors because counts were too low. Only TCR beta chains were sequenced in this cohort, and the absence of alpha or paired-chain data limited detectable features. V-gene and J-gene trimming of TCR beta chains was associated with a missense DCLRE1C variant in a later genetic analysis, and the association was replicated in an independent cohort. In an earlier analysis of under 600 of the donors, most TCR beta V segments were observed in productive rearrangements about 87% or about 30% of the time, broadly matching IMGT annotations. The authors suggested that the approach could potentially be generalized to other disease states and immunological phenotypes. Cytomegalovirus status was reported to be diagnosed by the classifier with high specificity and sensitivity in both the original and validation cohorts. In a later analysis, HLA-associated TCR beta chains were found to be more clonally expanded and to have lower generation probabilities than equally common non-associated chains. According to a later analysis, most CMV-associated TCR beta chains appeared to be HLA-restricted, and the HLA associations seemed to be driven largely by CMV exposure. Linkage disequilibrium might explain the correlated functional status among segregating V segments, but an unknown experimental factor could not be ruled out. CMV serostatus was the only immune exposure information available for the cohort. A further reported finding was that TCR beta sequences accurately predicted the HLA-A and HLA-B alleles for most subjects in the first cohort.

On this clone itself: The target of this receptor is not known. No base quality information exists; no much larger clone differs at one position.

Libraries came from the immunoSEQ multiplex PCR assay. For the multiplex PCR, a mixture combining 60 forward primers for TCR Vbeta segments and 13 reverse primers for TCR Jbeta segments was used. Amplification of the CDR3 region of rearranged TCR beta genes was performed with a multiplex PCR assay on genomic DNA. On the Illumina HiSeq System, the amplified TCR beta libraries were sequenced as 87-base-pair reads. The original methods were these. Across the 700 or so repertoires, a later analysis counted tens of millions of unique TCR beta chains, roughly 11 million of which were shared by at least two donors. Raw reads were error-corrected and collapsed into unique sequences with a nearest-neighbor algorithm that merged closely related sequences to remove PCR and sequencing errors. V, D and J gene segments were assigned by aligning CDR3 sequences to IMGT reference sequences. For a sequence to be retained, at least a six-nucleotide match to both a V gene segment and a J gene segment was required. A rearrangement counted as productive if the CDR3 had no stop codons and remained in frame with V and J, and every other rearrangement counted as non-productive. Following IMGT convention, CDR3 was defined as the stretch from the second conserved V-encoded cysteine to the conserved J-encoded phenylalanine. In an earlier analysis of 550 to 650 of the donors, sequences lacking an unambiguous match to a single V gene segment were excluded. In an earlier analysis of approximately 560 of the donors, a V segment was called functional when productive rearrangements were above 56.7%, and segregating when the standard deviation between donors exceeded 5%. A statistical classification framework was developed to diagnose cytomegalovirus status using the catalog of TCR beta chain sequences. V and J gene assignment, in a later analysis, came from comparing TCR nucleotide sequences with IMGT/GENE-DB human TR gene sequences. The TCRdist pipeline was used in a later analysis to assign CDR3 sequences and most-parsimonious VDJ recombination scenarios. In a later analysis, each TCR beta chain was defined by its CDR3 amino acid sequence together with its V-gene family, and reads without a unique V-gene family were excluded. In a later analysis, approximately 640 highly shared, low-generation-probability nucleotide sequences were removed to address suspected cross-contamination and a sequencing artifact. In a later analysis, a clonal expansion index was calculated for each public chain from normalized within-repertoire ranks of inferred template counts. In a later analysis, generation probabilities were computed with a VDJ recombination model fitted to out-of-frame rearrangements, and the resulting probabilities were checked against IGoR. A later analysis scored TCR-TCR, TCR-HLA and TCR-CMV co-occurrence with hypergeometric tests, applying a repertoire-size bias correction to TCR pairs. False discovery rates were estimated in a later analysis by permuting HLA or CMV assignments 20 times. In a later analysis, co-occurring TCRs were grouped using DBSCAN, and TCRdist sequence similarity was added for clustering within HLA-allele-positive subsets. For co-occurrence clustering, repertoires with fewer than 30,000 or more than 120,000 public chains were excluded, along with several repertoires with anomalous nucleotide sharing. TCRdb provides this immuneACCESS table in a form limited to in-frame rearrangements. Some clones are lacking; in checked studies, under half of them reflect an unresolved V gene, and why the rest are absent is not known. V and J calls plus clone size are reproduced from that table; the DNA served to infer D and trimming. This sample gives some 120,000 clones in total; 72% of them show up just once. The ten largest clones add up to around 3.7% of the sample.

The CDR3 holds 16 amino acids from the cysteine to the phenylalanine. CDR3 DNA only is kept here, 48 bases in frame from base 1. Relative to germline, V is missing 4 bases and J is missing 9 bases, with 10 bases of the junction outside any gene match. According to the germline V gene, CDR1 reads SGHDT and CDR2 reads YYEEEE. The cohort comprised around 690 healthy bone marrow donors. At the time of sampling, every cohort member was nominally healthy, though immune exposures that went unrecorded were likely present. The donor was CMV seronegative and was included in the group of over 300 seronegative cohort members. Each donor provided a peripheral blood sample, and peripheral blood mononuclear cells were used for TCR beta sequencing. Genomic DNA was extracted from the blood cell samples with the Qiagen DNeasy Blood Extraction Kit.

Sequencing was performed on PBMCs. The chain is encoded by TRBV5-6 joined to TRBJ1-6; TRBD1 lines up with 10 middle nucleotides. The sequence derives from a man aged 30 to 45 in good health and CMV-seronegative. The CDR3 loop reads CASSARQGAWGSPLHF. At the DNA level, the sequence is TGTGCCAGCAGCGCCCGACAGGGGGCCTGGGGTTCACCCCTCCACTTT.